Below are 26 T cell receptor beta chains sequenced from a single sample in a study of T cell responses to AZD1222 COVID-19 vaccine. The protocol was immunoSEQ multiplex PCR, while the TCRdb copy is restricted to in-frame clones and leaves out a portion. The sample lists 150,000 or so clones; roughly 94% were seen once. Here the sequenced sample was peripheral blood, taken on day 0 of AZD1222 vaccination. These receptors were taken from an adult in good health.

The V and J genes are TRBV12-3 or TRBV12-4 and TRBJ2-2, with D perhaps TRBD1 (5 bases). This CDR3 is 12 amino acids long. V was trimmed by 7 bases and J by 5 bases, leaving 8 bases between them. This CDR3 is CASTPGTGELFF. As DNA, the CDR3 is TGTGCCAGCACGCCAGGGACCGGGGAGCTGTTTTTT.

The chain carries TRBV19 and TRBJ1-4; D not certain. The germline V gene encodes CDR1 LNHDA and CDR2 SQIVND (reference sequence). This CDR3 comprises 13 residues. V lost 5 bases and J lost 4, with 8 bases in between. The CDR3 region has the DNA TGTGCCAGTAGTGCATACAGTAATGAAAAACTGTTTTTT. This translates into CASSAYSNEKLFF.

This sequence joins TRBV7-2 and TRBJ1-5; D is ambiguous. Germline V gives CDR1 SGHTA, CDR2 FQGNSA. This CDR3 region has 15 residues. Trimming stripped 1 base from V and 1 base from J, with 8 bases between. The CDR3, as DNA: TGTGCCAGCAGCTTAGGACGGGCGAGCAATCAGCCCCAGCATTTT. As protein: CASSLGRASNQPQHF.

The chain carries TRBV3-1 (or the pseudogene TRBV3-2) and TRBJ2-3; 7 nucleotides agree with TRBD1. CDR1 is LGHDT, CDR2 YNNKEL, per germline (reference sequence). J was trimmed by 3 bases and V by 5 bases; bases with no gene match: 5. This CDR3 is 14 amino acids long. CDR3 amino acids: CASSRDRATDTQYF. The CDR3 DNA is TGTGCCAGCAGCAGAGACAGGGCGACAGATACGCAGTATTTT.

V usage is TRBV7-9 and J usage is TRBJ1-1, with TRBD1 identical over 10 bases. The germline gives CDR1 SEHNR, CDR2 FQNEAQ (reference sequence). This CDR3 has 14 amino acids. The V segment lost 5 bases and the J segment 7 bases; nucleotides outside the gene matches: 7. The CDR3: CASSQVRDRGEAFF. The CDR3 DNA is TGTGCCAGCAGCCAAGTCCGGGACAGGGGTGAAGCTTTCTTT. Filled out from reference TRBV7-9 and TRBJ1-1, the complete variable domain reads DTGVSQNPRHKITKRGQNVTFRCDPISEHNRLYWYRQTLGQGPEFLTYFQNEAQLEKSRLLSDRFSAERPKGSFSTLEIQRTEQGDSAMYLCASSQVRDRGEAFFGQGTRLTVV.

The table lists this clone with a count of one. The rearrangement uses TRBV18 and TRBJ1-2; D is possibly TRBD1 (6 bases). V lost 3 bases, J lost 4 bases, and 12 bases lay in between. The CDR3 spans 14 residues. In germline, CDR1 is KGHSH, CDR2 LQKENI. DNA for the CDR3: TGTGCCAGCTCACCGGACAGCCTTTTCTATGGCTACACCTTC. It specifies CASSPDSLFYGYTF.

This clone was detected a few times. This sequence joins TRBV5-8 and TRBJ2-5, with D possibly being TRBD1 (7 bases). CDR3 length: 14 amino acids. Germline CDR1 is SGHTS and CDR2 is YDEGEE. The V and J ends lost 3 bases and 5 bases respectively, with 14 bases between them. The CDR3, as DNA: TGTGCCAGCAGCTCGCAGGGGGGTGTCGAGACCCAGTACTTC. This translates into CASSSQGGVETQYF.

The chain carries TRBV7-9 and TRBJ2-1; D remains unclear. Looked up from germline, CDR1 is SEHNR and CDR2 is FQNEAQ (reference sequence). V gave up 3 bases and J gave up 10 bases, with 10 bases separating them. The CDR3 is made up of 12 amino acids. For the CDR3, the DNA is TGTGCCAGCAGCTTCCTGGACCTCGAGCAGTTCTTC. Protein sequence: CASSFLDLEQFF.

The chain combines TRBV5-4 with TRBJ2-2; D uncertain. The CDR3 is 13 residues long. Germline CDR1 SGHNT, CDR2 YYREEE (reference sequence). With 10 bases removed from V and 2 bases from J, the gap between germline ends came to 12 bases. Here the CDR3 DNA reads TGTGCCGGTGAAGGATATAACACCGGGGAGCTGTTTTTT. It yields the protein CAGEGYNTGELFF.

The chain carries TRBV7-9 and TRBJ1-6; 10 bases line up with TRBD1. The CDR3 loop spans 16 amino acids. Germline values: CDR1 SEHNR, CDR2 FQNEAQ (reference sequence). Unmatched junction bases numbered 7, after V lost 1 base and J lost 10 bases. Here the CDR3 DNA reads TGTGCCAGCAGCTTAGTAAAGGGACAGGGGTTCTCACCCCTCCACTTT. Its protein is CASSLVKGQGFSPLHF.

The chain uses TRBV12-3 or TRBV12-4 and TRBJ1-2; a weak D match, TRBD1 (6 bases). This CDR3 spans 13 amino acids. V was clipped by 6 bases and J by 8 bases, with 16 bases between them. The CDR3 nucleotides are TGTGCCAGCAGCCCCCCGGGGGCCGGGGGCTACACCTTC. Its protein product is CASSPPGAGGYTF.

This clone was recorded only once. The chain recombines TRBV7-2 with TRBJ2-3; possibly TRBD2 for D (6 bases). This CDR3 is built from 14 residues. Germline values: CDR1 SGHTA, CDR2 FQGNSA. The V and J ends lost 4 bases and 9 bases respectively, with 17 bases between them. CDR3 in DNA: TGTGCCAGCAGCTATAGGTCCAGCGGGTTAACGCAGTATTTT. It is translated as CASSYRSSGLTQYF.

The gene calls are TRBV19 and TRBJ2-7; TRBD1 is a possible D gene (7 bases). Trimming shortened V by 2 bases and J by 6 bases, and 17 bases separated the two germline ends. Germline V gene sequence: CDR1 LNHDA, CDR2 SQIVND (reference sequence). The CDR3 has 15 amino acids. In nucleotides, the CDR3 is TGTGCCAGTAGTATATGGAGGGGGCGCGGGGTCGAGCAGTACTTC. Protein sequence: CASSIWRGRGVEQYF.

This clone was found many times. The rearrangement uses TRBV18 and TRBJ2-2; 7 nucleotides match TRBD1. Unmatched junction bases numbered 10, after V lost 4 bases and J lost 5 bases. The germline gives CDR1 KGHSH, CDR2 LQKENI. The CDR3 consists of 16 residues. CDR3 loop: CASSRRLQGDTGELFF. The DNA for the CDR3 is TGTGCCAGCTCACGACGCCTTCAGGGGGATACCGGGGAGCTGTTTTTT.

CDR3 in amino acids: CASSSKNLAGGREQYF. The CDR3 region has the DNA TGTGCCAGCAGCTCAAAGAATCTAGCGGGGGGGCGCGAGCAGTACTTC. The V and J genes are TRBV5-4 and TRBJ2-7, with 12 nucleotides matching TRBD2. Germline assignment: CDR1 SGHNT and CDR2 YYREEE (reference sequence). The CDR3 sequence is 16 residues long. V shed 3 bases, J shed 6 bases, and the junction held 10 bases outside the gene matches.

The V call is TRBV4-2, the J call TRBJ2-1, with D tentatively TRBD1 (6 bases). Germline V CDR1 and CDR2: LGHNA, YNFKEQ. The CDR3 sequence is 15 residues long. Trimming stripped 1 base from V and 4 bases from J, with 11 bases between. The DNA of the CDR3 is TGTGCCAGCAGCCAAGGACAGGACGTTTACAATGAGCAGTTCTTC. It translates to CASSQGQDVYNEQFF.

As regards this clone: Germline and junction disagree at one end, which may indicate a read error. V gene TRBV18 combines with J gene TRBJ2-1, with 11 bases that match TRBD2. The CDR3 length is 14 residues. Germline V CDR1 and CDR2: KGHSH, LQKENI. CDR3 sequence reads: CASSPLAGDNEQFF. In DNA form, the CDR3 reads TGTGCCAGCTCTCCACTAGCGGGGGACAATGAGCAGTTCTTC.

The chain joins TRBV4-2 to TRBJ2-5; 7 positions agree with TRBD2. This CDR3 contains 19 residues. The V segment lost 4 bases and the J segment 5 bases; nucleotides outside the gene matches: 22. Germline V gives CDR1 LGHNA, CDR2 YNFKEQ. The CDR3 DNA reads TGTGCCAGCAGCCCCCAAGGGGCGGGAGAATTCAGGGAGGAGGAGACCCAGTACTTC. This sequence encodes CASSPQGAGEFREEETQYF.

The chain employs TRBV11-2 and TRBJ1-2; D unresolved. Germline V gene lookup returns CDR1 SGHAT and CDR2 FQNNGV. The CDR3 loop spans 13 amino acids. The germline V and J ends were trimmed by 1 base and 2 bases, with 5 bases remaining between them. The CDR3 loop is CASSLGVNYGYTF. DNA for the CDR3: TGTGCCAGCAGCTTAGGGGTAAACTATGGCTACACCTTC.

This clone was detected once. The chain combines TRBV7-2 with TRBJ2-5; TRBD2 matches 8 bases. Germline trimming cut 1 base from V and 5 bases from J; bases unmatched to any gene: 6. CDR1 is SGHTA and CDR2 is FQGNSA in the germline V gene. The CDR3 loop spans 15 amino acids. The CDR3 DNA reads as TGTGCCAGCAGCTTAGTAACGGGGGGGCACGAGACCCAGTACTTC. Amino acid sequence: CASSLVTGGHETQYF.

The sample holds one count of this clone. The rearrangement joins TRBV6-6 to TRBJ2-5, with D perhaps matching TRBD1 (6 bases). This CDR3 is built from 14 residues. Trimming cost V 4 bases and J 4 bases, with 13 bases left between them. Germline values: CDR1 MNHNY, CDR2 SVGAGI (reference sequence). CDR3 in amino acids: CASSFTTGRETQYF. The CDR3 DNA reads TGTGCCAGCAGTTTTACGACAGGACGAGAGACCCAGTACTTC.

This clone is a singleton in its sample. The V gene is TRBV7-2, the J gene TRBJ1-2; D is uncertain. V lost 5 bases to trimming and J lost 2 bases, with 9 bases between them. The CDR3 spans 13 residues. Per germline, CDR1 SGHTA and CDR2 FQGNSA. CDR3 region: CASSPSVNYGYTF. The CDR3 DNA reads TGTGCCAGCAGCCCTTCTGTAAACTATGGCTACACCTTC.

CDR3 in amino acids: CASSQAGPQNTQYF. In DNA, the CDR3 is TGTGCCAGCAGCCAAGCGGGTCCTCAGAATACGCAGTATTTT. The J gene is TRBJ2-3, the V gene TRBV4-2; no definite D call. Trimming stripped 1 base from V and 7 bases from J, with 12 bases between. This CDR3 comprises 14 residues. CDR1 is LGHNA and CDR2 is YNFKEQ in the germline V gene.

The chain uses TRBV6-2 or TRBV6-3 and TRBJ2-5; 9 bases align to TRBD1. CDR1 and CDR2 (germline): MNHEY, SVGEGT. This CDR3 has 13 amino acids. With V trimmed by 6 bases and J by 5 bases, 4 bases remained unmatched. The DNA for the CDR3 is TGTGCCAGCAGCCGACAGGGGGGGGAGACCCAGTACTTC. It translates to CASSRQGGETQYF.

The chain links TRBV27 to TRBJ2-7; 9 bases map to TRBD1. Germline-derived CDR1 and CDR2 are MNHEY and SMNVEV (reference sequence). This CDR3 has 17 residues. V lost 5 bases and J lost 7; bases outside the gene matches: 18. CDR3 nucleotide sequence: TGTGCCAGCAGTCCGGGTTGGGCGGGGACAGGGCATAGAGAGCAGTACTTC. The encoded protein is CASSPGWAGTGHREQYF.

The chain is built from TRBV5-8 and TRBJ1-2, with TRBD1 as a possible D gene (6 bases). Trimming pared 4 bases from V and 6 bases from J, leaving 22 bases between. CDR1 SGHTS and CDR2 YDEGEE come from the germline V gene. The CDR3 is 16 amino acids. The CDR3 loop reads CASSLGQYEDADGYTF. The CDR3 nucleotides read TGTGCCAGCAGCCTAGGACAGTACGAAGATGCGGATGGCTACACCTTC.